Presented here are 8 T cell receptor beta chains from one specimen sequenced in a study of blood T cell repertoires in COVID-19. Clones were sequenced by immunoSEQ multiplex PCR, and TCRdb holds only the in-frame ones, with some missing. This table holds about 210,000 clones, more than 70% found once. Sequencing was performed on peripheral blood. These TCRs come from a man aged 50 to 60 with active or convalescent COVID-19.

The chain uses TRBV2 and TRBJ2-7; 11 bases line up with TRBD2. J gave up 4 bases and V 2 bases, and 13 bases lay outside the gene matches. Germline V gives CDR1 SNHLY, CDR2 FYNNEI. The CDR3 consists of 18 residues. The CDR3 loop reads CASSESSASGRLEYEQYF. In DNA, the CDR3 is TGTGCCAGCAGTGAATCATCGGCTAGCGGGAGGCTCGAGTACGAGCAGTACTTC.

This chain joins TRBV28 and TRBJ1-6, with 11 bases that match TRBD1. Germline CDR1 is MDHEN and CDR2 is SYDVKM. The CDR3 extends over 16 amino acids. The V gene end was trimmed by 3 bases and the J gene end by 8 bases; junction bases not matched to a gene: 6. DNA of the CDR3: TGTGCCAGCAGTTTCCACGGGACAGGGGGGCATTCACCCCTCCACTTT. Protein: CASSFHGTGGHSPLHF.

This chain connects TRBV14 to TRBJ1-1, with 8 bases lining up with TRBD1. The trim removed 1 base at V and 2 bases at J, leaving 9 bases unmatched. Germline CDR1 SGHDN, CDR2 FVKESK. This CDR3 contains 17 residues. Here the CDR3 DNA reads TGTGCCAGCAGCCAAGTGGCAGGGGGCCCAACAAACACTGAAGCTTTCTTT. This gives the protein CASSQVAGGPTNTEAFF.

This chain links TRBV7-9 with TRBJ1-1; D is uncertain. CDR3 length equals 12 residues. Germline loops: CDR1 SEHNR, CDR2 FQNEAQ (reference sequence). V gave up 6 bases and J gave up 3 bases, with 8 bases separating them. The CDR3 coding sequence is TGTGCCAGCAGGTATCCGGACACTGAAGCTTTCTTT. This encodes CASRYPDTEAFF.

This chain uses TRBV2 with TRBJ1-1; maybe TRBD1 (5 bases). CDR3 length: 14 residues. CDR1 SNHLY and CDR2 FYNNEI come from the germline V gene. Trimming cost V 4 bases and J 1 base, with 10 bases left between them. CDR3 sequence: CASSGRGTNTEAFF. CDR3 sequence (DNA): TGTGCCAGCAGTGGCCGGGGGACGAACACTGAAGCTTTCTTT.

The genes are TRBV7-8 and TRBJ1-1; 10 bases are a match to TRBD1. With V trimmed by 5 bases and J by 4 bases, 7 bases remained unmatched. CDR3 length: 15 residues. From germline, CDR1 is SGHVS and CDR2 FQNEAQ. Here the CDR3 reads CASSKWTGGSTEAFF. CDR3 nucleotides: TGTGCCAGCAGCAAATGGACAGGGGGGAGCACTGAAGCTTTCTTT.

The chain carries TRBV10-3 and TRBJ1-2; TRBD1 aligns across 8 bases. Per germline, CDR1 ENHRY and CDR2 SYGVKD. This CDR3 is built from 14 residues. Trimming removed 6 bases from V and 4 bases from J; junction bases left unmatched: 7. The CDR3 DNA is TGTGCCATCAGGGGGACAGGTAGGACCTATGGCTACACCTTC. Translation gives CAIRGTGRTYGYTF.

This clone was seen more than once but under ten times. The rearrangement joins TRBV29-1 to TRBJ1-5, with no clear D. The CDR3 contains 13 residues. V gave up 6 bases and J gave up 2 bases, with 11 bases separating them. CDR1 is SQVTM and CDR2 is ANQGSEA in the germline V gene. This CDR3 is CSVGVGGNQPQHF. The CDR3 nucleotides read TGCAGCGTCGGGGTCGGGGGCAATCAGCCCCAGCATTTT.